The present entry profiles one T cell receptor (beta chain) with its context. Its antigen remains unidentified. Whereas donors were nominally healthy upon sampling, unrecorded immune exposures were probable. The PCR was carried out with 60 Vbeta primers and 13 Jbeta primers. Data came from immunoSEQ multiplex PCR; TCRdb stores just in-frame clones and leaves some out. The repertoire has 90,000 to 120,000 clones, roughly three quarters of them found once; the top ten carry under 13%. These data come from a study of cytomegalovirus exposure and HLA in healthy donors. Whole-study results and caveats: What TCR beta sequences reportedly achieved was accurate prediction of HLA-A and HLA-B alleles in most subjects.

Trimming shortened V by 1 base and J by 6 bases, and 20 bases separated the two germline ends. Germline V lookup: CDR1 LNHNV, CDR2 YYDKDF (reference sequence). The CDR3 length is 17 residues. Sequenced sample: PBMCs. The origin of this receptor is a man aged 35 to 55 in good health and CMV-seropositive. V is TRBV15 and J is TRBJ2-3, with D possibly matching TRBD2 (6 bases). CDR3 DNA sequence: TGTGCCACCAGCAGAGTGGGTAGCGGAGGGATGTCGGATACGCAGTATTTT. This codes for CATSRVGSGGMSDTQYF.